One and the same sample provided the 17 T cell receptor beta chains below, sequenced in a study of T-cell memory formation after mild COVID-19. TCRdb fed the 5' RACE reads into MiXCR, producing one record per CDR3 protein. The data contain approximately 440,000 distinct CDR3 sequences, approximately 20% of them singletons. Sequenced: PBMCs or a T cell subset sorted from them (not recorded which). The source is an adult woman who had mild COVID-19 (a few samples of this study predate the infection). Cell type and time point are not known.

This chain connects TRBV12-3 or TRBV12-4 to TRBJ2-1, with D unresolved. The CDR3 has 11 residues. Trimming stripped 1 base from V and 14 bases from J, with 9 bases between. CDR3 DNA sequence: TGTGCCAGCAGTTTAGGGGCCTCGAAGTTCTTC. Residues: CASSLGASKFF.

This clonotype was counted only a few times. The chain has TRBV5-1 and TRBJ2-3; D not certain. Germline CDR1 SGHRS, CDR2 YFSETQ. V was shortened by 3 bases and J by 0 bases, with 14 bases between the two germline ends. The CDR3 totals 16 residues. The DNA for the CDR3 is TGCGCCAGCAGCTCTGTTACAGTGACTAGCACAGATACGCAGTATTTT. Protein: CASSSVTVTSTDTQYF.

The V gene is TRBV7-9, the J gene TRBJ2-1; D is possibly TRBD1 or TRBD2 (6 bases each). Trimming removed 2 bases from V and 6 bases from J, with 14 bases in between. Germline CDR1 SEHNR, CDR2 FQNEAQ (reference sequence). This CDR3 contains 15 residues. The CDR3 DNA reads TGTGCCAGCAGCTTACAAGCCGGAGGGGGCAATGAGCAGTTCTTC. As protein: CASSLQAGGGNEQFF.

V usage is TRBV12-3 or TRBV12-4 and J usage is TRBJ2-4; D gene ambiguous. The CDR3 sequence is 14 residues long. V was clipped by 6 bases and J by 0 bases, with 9 bases between them. CDR3 region: CASSPTGAKNIQYF. The CDR3 nucleotides read TGTGCCAGCAGCCCGACCGGAGCCAAAAACATTCAGTACTTC.

In its sample, this clonotype was seen a few times. The CDR3 DNA reads as TGTGCCAGCAGCTTAGGTCTAGCGGGGATCACCGGGGAGCTGTTTTTT. Translating gives CASSLGLAGITGELFF. The gene calls are TRBV7-8 and TRBJ2-2, with 9 bases matching TRBD2. V dropped 1 base and J dropped 4; count of bases not matched to a gene: 4. Germline-derived CDR1 and CDR2 are SGHVS and FQNEAQ. The CDR3 is 16 amino acids.

The chain combines TRBV12-3 or TRBV12-4 with TRBJ2-2; D may be TRBD1 or TRBD2 (5 bases each). V lost 7 bases, J lost 6 bases, and 18 bases lay in between. The CDR3 runs 15 residues. The CDR3 spells CASTAEGYLPGELFF. CDR3 DNA: TGTGCCAGCACCGCAGAGGGGTACTTGCCCGGGGAGCTGTTTTTT.

This clonotype was found a few times. This chain joins TRBV11-2 and TRBJ2-3; no clear D gene. CDR3 size: 16 residues. The V gene lost 4 bases and the J gene lost 0 bases, with 14 bases spanning the gap. In germline, CDR1 is SGHAT, CDR2 FQNNGV. CDR3 nucleotides: TGTGCCAGCAGCTGGACGCCAATAGGAAGCACAGATACGCAGTATTTT. Translation: CASSWTPIGSTDTQYF.

The chain combines TRBV20-1 with TRBJ2-7; D is ambiguous. The CDR3 loop spans 15 amino acids. The V gene lost 3 bases and the J gene lost 4 bases, with 19 bases spanning the gap. From germline, CDR1 is DFQATT and CDR2 SNEGSKA (reference sequence). The CDR3 protein is CSARVSLAASYEQYF. CDR3 in DNA: TGCAGTGCTAGGGTGAGCCTGGCGGCTAGTTACGAGCAGTACTTC.

This chain connects TRBV7-6 to TRBJ2-3; maybe TRBD2 (5 bases). Germline values: CDR1 SGHVS, CDR2 FNYEAQ. The CDR3 contains 16 residues. Trimming removed 0 bases at V and 4 bases at J, with 14 bases between. In DNA form, the CDR3 reads TGTGCCAGCAGCTTAGCTTCGTCGGGGTCCCCAGATACGCAGTATTTT. This sequence encodes CASSLASSGSPDTQYF.

The gene calls are TRBV28 and TRBJ2-7, with TRBD2 as a possible D gene (7 bases). This CDR3 contains 15 residues. Germline CDR1 is MDHEN and CDR2 is SYDVKM. The V and J ends lost 4 bases and 2 bases respectively, with 15 bases between them. CDR3 in amino acids: CASSSTGGITYEQYF. CDR3 nucleotide sequence: TGTGCCAGCAGTTCCACGGGGGGCATAACCTACGAGCAGTACTTC.

This clonotype was detected once. This chain links TRBV12-3 or TRBV12-4 with TRBJ1-4; TRBD1 matches 9 bases. V dropped 4 bases and J dropped 8; count of bases not matched to a gene: 8. The length of the CDR3 is 15 residues. The CDR3 DNA sequence: TGTGCCAGCAGTTCACCGGGACAGGGTTTGGAAAAACTGTTTTTT. This sequence encodes CASSSPGQGLEKLFF.

This clonotype was found many times. This rearrangement joins TRBV7-2 to TRBJ2-1; D ambiguous. CDR3 length: 11 amino acids. V lost 0 bases, J lost 10 bases, and 4 bases lay in between. Germline loops: CDR1 SGHTA, CDR2 FQGNSA. The CDR3 loop is CASSLALEQFF. The CDR3 DNA is TGTGCCAGCAGCTTAGCGTTAGAGCAGTTCTTC.

This clonotype was seen a handful of times. The chain joins TRBV7-8 to TRBJ1-5, with TRBD1 matching 7 bases. The CDR3 has 16 amino acids. The V gene's germline CDR1 is SGHVS and CDR2 FQNEAQ. The V and J ends lost 3 bases and 4 bases, in that order; junction bases with no gene match: 9. CDR3 loop: CASSFGGGFGNQPQHF. Written as DNA, the CDR3 is TGTGCCAGCAGCTTTGGAGGGGGCTTCGGGAATCAGCCCCAGCATTTT. The full variable domain, in which reference TRBV7-8 and TRBJ1-5 provide the parts outside the CDR3, is GAGVSQSPRYKVAKRGQDVALRCDPISGHVSLFWYQQALGQGPEFLTYFQNEAQLDKSGLPSDRFFAERPEGSVSTLKIQRTQQEDSAVYLCASSFGGGFGNQPQHFGDGTRLSIL.

The sample holds a few counts of this clonotype. V usage is TRBV24-1 and J usage is TRBJ2-1; D is tentatively TRBD1 or TRBD2 (5 bases each). Trimming removed 2 bases at V and 6 bases at J, with 13 bases between. CDR3 size: 15 residues. The germline gives CDR1 KGHDR, CDR2 SFDVKD. Here the CDR3 reads CATSDSGAGANEQFF. The CDR3 DNA sequence: TGTGCCACCAGTGATTCTGGGGCCGGGGCCAATGAGCAGTTCTTC.

The genes are TRBV7-8 and TRBJ1-2; possibly TRBD1 for D (6 bases). Germline CDR1 is SGHVS and CDR2 is FQNEAQ. The ends were cut back, 6 bases at V and 2 bases at J, with 22 bases in the middle. The CDR3 has 17 residues. CDR3 residues: CASSSRGVSVWNYGYTF. Here the CDR3 DNA reads TGTGCCAGCAGTTCCAGGGGAGTTTCGGTGTGGAACTATGGCTACACCTTC.

The chain employs TRBV28 and TRBJ1-5; D gene uncertain. The CDR3 runs 13 residues. Trimming left V 6 bases short and J 4 bases short, with 10 bases between. Per the germline V gene, CDR1 is MDHEN and CDR2 is SYDVKM. The CDR3 DNA is TGTGCCAGCAGCCTACAGCTAAATCAGCCCCAGCATTTT. It is translated as CASSLQLNQPQHF.

This clonotype was observed a few times. The gene calls are TRBV4-3 and TRBJ1-5; 7 bases agree with TRBD1. Trimming cost V 6 bases and J 0 bases; bases outside gene matches: 20. Germline CDR1 and CDR2: LGHNA and YSLEER. The CDR3 has 20 residues. The CDR3 coding sequence is TGCGCCAGCAGTCCAAGATGGAGATCGGGACAGTACCCTAGCAATCAGCCCCAGCATTTT. It translates to CASSPRWRSGQYPSNQPQHF.